Listed here are 24 T cell receptor beta chains from one sample, sequenced in a study of blood T cell repertoires in COVID-19 (dated by TCRdb to 2020 to 2022). Library prep was done by the immunoSEQ multiplex PCR assay. Imported from immuneACCESS, the table was reduced by TCRdb to in-frame sequences with V and J called. These copies leave out some clones; in studies compared against another copy, an unresolved V gene accounts for under half, and the cause of the remainder is not known. This sample has roughly 200,000 clones in its table, and roughly 90% of those were observed once. 3.1% of the sample is in the top ten clones. The source material was PBMCs or T cells enriched from blood (not recorded which). Receptors were obtained from a woman aged 45-65 years in a cohort exposed to, infected with or recovered from COVID-19 (not recorded which).

The table lists this clone with a count of one. The gene calls are TRBV3-1 (or the pseudogene TRBV3-2) and TRBJ1-2, with TRBD1 matching 7 bases. The CDR3 loop spans 13 amino acids. Germline V lookup: CDR1 LGHDT, CDR2 YNNKEL (reference sequence). The junction had 6 bases not matched to a gene; V was cut back by 3 bases and J by 8 bases. The CDR3 is CASSHLTRGGYTF. The CDR3, as DNA: TGTGCCAGCAGCCACCTAACCAGGGGGGGCTACACCTTC.

The chain combines TRBV7-2 with TRBJ1-5, with no clear D. V lost 1 base to trimming and J lost 4 bases, with 5 bases between them. Germline V CDR1 and CDR2: SGHTA, FQGNSA. The CDR3 covers 13 residues. The CDR3 nucleotides are TGTGCCAGCAGCTTAGTAGTGAATCAGCCCCAGCATTTT. It encodes CASSLVVNQPQHF. Using reference TRBV7-2 and TRBJ1-5 for the parts outside the CDR3, the full variable domain is GAGVSQSPSNKVTEKGKDVELRCDPISGHTALYWYRQSLGQGLEFLIYFQGNSAPDKSGLPSDRFSAERTGGSVSTLTIQRTQQEDSAVYLCASSLVVNQPQHFGDGTRLSIL.

This rearrangement joins TRBV27 to TRBJ1-4; possible D gene TRBD1, 5 bases. Germline lookup yields CDR1 MNHEY and CDR2 SMNVEV (reference sequence). V was cut by 0 bases and J by 14 bases, with 13 bases left in between. The CDR3 contains 13 residues. CDR3 residues: CASSLSVGGGLFF. The CDR3, as DNA: TGTGCCAGCAGTTTATCGGTGGGCGGGGGGCTGTTTTTT.

The chain has TRBV4-3 and TRBJ1-4, with TRBD1 matching 8 bases. Germline CDR1 and CDR2: LGHNA and YSLEER. V shed 0 bases and J 7 bases; nucleotides not matched to a gene: 7. This CDR3 contains 16 residues. The CDR3: CASSQDLRQGIEKLFF. In DNA form, the CDR3 reads TGCGCCAGCAGCCAAGATTTAAGACAGGGGATTGAAAAACTGTTTTTT.

The rearrangement joins TRBV19 to TRBJ2-3, with D possibly being TRBD2 (5 bases). The CDR3 is 15 amino acids. Trimming took off 9 bases at V and 3 bases at J, with 19 bases between the two ends. The germline gives CDR1 LNHDA, CDR2 SQIVND (reference sequence). Here the CDR3 reads CARTPLGVVTDTQYF. DNA of the CDR3: TGTGCCAGAACCCCTCTCGGGGTTGTAACAGATACGCAGTATTTT. The complete variable domain, with remaining parts taken from reference TRBV19 and TRBJ2-3, reads DGGITQSPKYLFRKEGQNVTLSCEQNLNHDAMYWYRQDPGQGLRLIYYSQIVNDFQKGDIAEGYSVSREKKESFPLTVTSAQKNPTAFYLCARTPLGVVTDTQYFGPGTRLTVL.

This CDR3 is CASSLRVGGRNTIYF. DNA for the CDR3: TGTGCCAGCAGCCTCAGGGTTGGGGGCAGAAACACCATATATTTT. The rearrangement links TRBV6-5 to TRBJ1-3; D possibly corresponds to TRBD1 (6 bases). This CDR3 region has 15 residues. V lost 6 bases to trimming and J lost 5 bases, with 17 bases between them. CDR1 and CDR2 (germline): MNHEY, SVGAGI.

The chain uses TRBV24-1 and TRBJ1-5; D is unresolved. Trimming left V 7 bases short and J 1 base short, with 13 bases between. CDR3 size: 15 residues. Germline CDR1 KGHDR, CDR2 SFDVKD. This chain's CDR3 is CATSPTAGSNQPQHF. For the CDR3, the DNA is TGTGCCACCAGCCCCACCGCGGGGAGCAATCAGCCCCAGCATTTT.

This chain links TRBV18 with TRBJ1-4, with D uncertain. The CDR3 is 15 amino acids. Trimming removed 4 bases from V and 0 bases from J, with 9 bases in between. The V gene's germline CDR1 is KGHSH and CDR2 LQKENI. CDR3 nucleotide sequence: TGTGCCAGCTCACTTTACGGAGCAACTAATGAAAAACTGTTTTTT. It translates to CASSLYGATNEKLFF.

This clone was picked up a small number of times. J is TRBJ2-7 and V is TRBV5-5; the match to TRBD1 covers 7 bases. Germline assignment: CDR1 SGHKS and CDR2 YYEKEE (reference sequence). CDR3 length equals 14 residues. The V gene end was trimmed by 5 bases and the J gene end by 3 bases; junction bases not matched to a gene: 8. The CDR3 loop is CASSYPGQSYEQYF. CDR3 nucleotides: TGTGCCAGCAGTTATCCGGGACAGAGCTACGAGCAGTACTTC.

With regard to this clone: Distinct nucleotide sequences in the sample also encode this CDR3. CDR3 sequence (DNA): TGTGCCAGCAGCCAAGAGCCCATAACGGGTAATTCACCCCTCCACTTT. It encodes CASSQEPITGNSPLHF. The chain has TRBV4-2 and TRBJ1-6; D gene unclear. CDR1 and CDR2 from the germline V gene are LGHNA and YNFKEQ. This CDR3 comprises 16 residues. V gave up 0 bases and J gave up 6 bases, with 12 bases separating them.

V gene TRBV7-2 combines with J gene TRBJ2-1; 9 bases align to TRBD2. Germline V gene sequence: CDR1 SGHTA, CDR2 FQGNSA. The CDR3 is 17 amino acids. The V and J ends lost 0 bases and 6 bases, in that order; junction bases with no gene match: 9. The CDR3 sequence: CASSLAAGAGGFNEQFF. CDR3 DNA sequence: TGTGCCAGCAGCTTAGCAGCGGGTGCGGGGGGGTTCAATGAGCAGTTCTTC.

The V and J genes are TRBV28 and TRBJ1-2, with 8 bases matching TRBD1. Germline CDR1 is MDHEN and CDR2 is SYDVKM. The V segment lost 4 bases and the J segment 6 bases; nucleotides outside the gene matches: 13. The CDR3 contains 16 residues. The CDR3 here is CASSSPPHRTGNGYTF. DNA of the CDR3: TGTGCCAGCAGTTCACCTCCCCACCGGACAGGGAATGGCTACACCTTC.

This chain links TRBV6-1 with TRBJ2-7, with a weak D call TRBD2 (7 bases). This CDR3 has 16 amino acids. V was shortened by 1 base and J by 2 bases, with 15 bases between the two germline ends. Germline V gives CDR1 MNHNS, CDR2 SASEGT. The CDR3 reads CASSEVGLGGPYEQYF. DNA of the CDR3: TGTGCCAGCAGTGAAGTGGGGCTCGGGGGGCCCTACGAGCAGTACTTC.

This clone was detected once. The rearrangement joins TRBV3-1 (or the pseudogene TRBV3-2) to TRBJ1-5, with 7 bases fitting TRBD1. The CDR3 extends over 14 amino acids. Germline V lookup: CDR1 LGHDT, CDR2 YNNKEL (reference sequence). V lost 1 base and J lost 7; bases outside the gene matches: 4. The CDR3 region is CASSQGGGRQPQHF. The CDR3 region has the DNA TGTGCCAGCAGCCAAGGAGGGGGCCGCCAGCCCCAGCATTTT.

As DNA, the CDR3 is TGTGCCAGCAGCAAAGCCGGCGACACGAGCACAGATACGCAGTATTTT. Translating gives CASSKAGDTSTDTQYF. The chain links TRBV21-1 to TRBJ2-3; the table gives TRBD1 as D, unverified against the DNA. TRBV21-1 is annotated as a pseudogene. The CDR3 totals 16 residues.

The sample holds one count of this clone. The chain recombines TRBV3-1 (or the pseudogene TRBV3-2) with TRBJ1-2, with TRBD1 matching over 7 bases. J lost 8 bases, V lost 6 bases, and 12 bases had no gene match. CDR1 LGHDT and CDR2 YNNKEL come from the germline V gene (reference sequence). The CDR3 covers 14 residues. CDR3 DNA: TGTGCCAGCAGGAAAGGGGGCAGGACGTCGGGCTACACCTTC. Encoded protein: CASRKGGRTSGYTF.

The rearrangement joins TRBV3-1 (or the pseudogene TRBV3-2) to TRBJ1-3; 7 bases map to TRBD1. This CDR3 is 18 amino acids long. Trimming removed 0 bases from V and 1 base from J; junction bases left unmatched: 9. Germline-derived CDR1 and CDR2 are LGHDT and YNNKEL (reference sequence). CDR3 bases: TGTGCCAGCAGCCAAGACCCCCGACAGGGTGGGTCTGGAAACACCATATATTTT. This gives the protein CASSQDPRQGGSGNTIYF.

The V gene is TRBV2, the J gene TRBJ1-1; TRBD1 matches at 7 bases. Per germline, CDR1 SNHLY and CDR2 FYNNEI. This CDR3 has 14 residues. V trimming: 5 bases; J trimming: 3 bases; junction bases outside the gene matches: 6. The CDR3 DNA follows: TGTGCCAGCAGTTACGAGGGACAGTACACTGAAGCTTTCTTT. It specifies CASSYEGQYTEAFF.

The chain combines TRBV27 with TRBJ1-1; no definite D call. V was shortened by 0 bases and J by 5 bases, with 10 bases between the two germline ends. Germline V gene lookup returns CDR1 MNHEY and CDR2 SMNVEV (reference sequence). This CDR3 is 14 amino acids long. The CDR3 reads CASSLSTGVTEAFF. The DNA for the CDR3 is TGTGCCAGCAGTTTATCGACCGGGGTAACTGAAGCTTTCTTT.

The chain couples TRBV4-1 to TRBJ1-3; D ambiguous. V lost 0 bases and J 7 bases, leaving 28 bases between the germline ends. CDR1 MGHRA and CDR2 YSYEKL come from the germline V gene. The CDR3 runs to 20 residues. The CDR3 loop is CASSQDRPAREASVGNTIYF. Written as DNA, the CDR3 is TGCGCCAGCAGCCAAGATCGGCCGGCCCGGGAAGCATCTGTAGGGAACACCATATATTTT.

The rearrangement uses TRBV18 and TRBJ1-5, with unresolved D. CDR3 size: 14 residues. Trimming removed 3 bases at V and 4 bases at J, with 10 bases between. Germline V gene data show CDR1 as KGHSH and CDR2 as LQKENI. The CDR3 here is CASSPTRENQPQHF. DNA for the CDR3: TGTGCCAGCTCACCCACGCGGGAAAATCAGCCCCAGCATTTT.

This chain uses TRBV5-4 with TRBJ1-1; 8 bases are shared with TRBD1. Germline V gene data show CDR1 as SGHNT and CDR2 as YYREEE (reference sequence). The CDR3 has 14 residues. Trimming removed 5 bases from V and 1 base from J; junction bases left unmatched: 4. The CDR3 reads CASRTGGRNTEAFF. The DNA of the CDR3 is TGTGCCAGCAGAACAGGGGGAAGGAACACTGAAGCTTTCTTT.

The rearrangement uses TRBV28 and TRBJ2-2; D not resolved. The CDR3 has 12 amino acids. The germline V gene encodes CDR1 MDHEN and CDR2 SYDVKM. Trimming shortened V by 1 base and J by 8 bases, and 5 bases separated the two germline ends. The chain's CDR3 is CASSLYRGELFF. CDR3 coding DNA: TGTGCCAGCAGTTTATATCGGGGGGAGCTGTTTTTT.

This chain connects TRBV7-9 to TRBJ1-1; 7 nucleotides line up with TRBD1. With 5 bases clipped from V and 0 bases from J, the junction kept 6 bases outside the gene matches. Germline CDR1 is SEHNR and CDR2 is FQNEAQ (reference sequence). The CDR3 spans 15 residues. The CDR3 sequence: CASSPQGQMNTEAFF. The DNA of the CDR3 is TGTGCCAGCAGCCCTCAGGGACAGATGAACACTGAAGCTTTCTTT.